Below, 7 T cell receptor beta chains from the same sample are listed, as sequenced in a study of T cell responses to AZD1222 COVID-19 vaccine. The assay was immunoSEQ multiplex PCR, and TCRdb's table has in-frame clones only and misses some. The repertoire consists of about 110,000 clones, with about 92% occurring once and the leading ten covering about 1.2%. Here the sequenced sample was peripheral blood, taken on day 0 of AZD1222 vaccination. These receptors all stem from an adult in good health.

The gene calls are TRBV18 and TRBJ2-2, with 13 bases fitting TRBD2. J gave up 6 bases and V 6 bases, and 13 bases lay outside the gene matches. There are 18 residues in the CDR3. Germline CDR1 KGHSH, CDR2 LQKENI. The CDR3 loop is CASSRGLAGEMVAGELFF. CDR3 nucleotide sequence: TGTGCCAGCTCTCGCGGACTAGCGGGAGAGATGGTAGCCGGGGAGCTGTTTTTT.

The rearrangement uses TRBV5-1 and TRBJ2-4; TRBD1 matches at 8 bases. Germline lookup yields CDR1 SGHRS and CDR2 YFSETQ. The CDR3 extends over 15 amino acids. J lost 6 bases, V lost 4 bases, and 9 bases had no gene match. CDR3 sequence: CASSPLPGQGNIQYF. The CDR3 coding sequence is TGCGCCAGCAGCCCCCTCCCAGGACAGGGAAACATTCAGTACTTC.

This clone has only one observation. The chain couples TRBV9 to TRBJ2-5; D uncertain. Trimming cost V 2 bases and J 4 bases, with 3 bases left between them. The CDR3 totals 11 residues. Germline V gene data show CDR1 as SGDLS and CDR2 as YYNGEE. The CDR3 sequence is CASSVSETQYF. The CDR3 nucleotides read TGTGCCAGCAGCGTTTCAGAGACCCAGTACTTC.

CDR3 residues: CASSFSPGGDTGELFF. In DNA form, the CDR3 reads TGTGCCAGCAGTTTCTCTCCGGGCGGAGACACCGGGGAGCTGTTTTTT. V gene TRBV27 combines with J gene TRBJ2-2; D gene ambiguous. The V gene's germline CDR1 is MNHEY and CDR2 SMNVEV (reference sequence). The V end lost 3 bases, the J end lost 3 bases, and 14 bases lay between the germline ends. This CDR3 is 16 amino acids long.

V usage is TRBV25-1 and J usage is TRBJ1-1; 8 bases align to TRBD1. V lost 6 bases and J lost 5; bases outside the gene matches: 8. Germline V lookup: CDR1 MGHDK, CDR2 SYGVNS. This CDR3 is 14 amino acids long. In DNA form, the CDR3 reads TGTGCCAGCAGAAGACAGGGGCGATGGACTGAAGCTTTCTTT. Amino acids: CASRRQGRWTEAFF.

The gene calls are TRBV29-1 and TRBJ2-6, with 7 positions matching TRBD2. This CDR3 is 16 amino acids long. The germline CDR1 and CDR2 sequences are SQVTM and ANQGSEA. Trimming at V came to 4 bases and at J to 0 bases, leaving 6 bases not matched to a gene. The chain's CDR3 is CSVVLPGGSGANVLTF. The DNA of the CDR3 is TGCAGCGTTGTACTTCCGGGGGGCTCTGGGGCCAACGTCCTGACTTTC. Using reference TRBV29-1 and TRBJ2-6 for the parts outside the CDR3, the full variable domain is SAVISQKPSRDICQRGTSLTIQCQVDSQVTMMFWYRQQPGQSLTLIATANQGSEATYESGFVIDKFPISRPNLTFSTLTVSNMSPEDSSIYLCSVVLPGGSGANVLTFGAGSRLTVL.

The chain recombines TRBV27 with TRBJ2-7; D is undetermined. Germline CDR1 is MNHEY and CDR2 is SMNVEV (reference sequence). The CDR3 has 13 residues. Trimming left V 2 bases short and J 1 base short, with 6 bases between. DNA for the CDR3: TGTGCCAGCAGTTTAGGCGGATCCTACGAGCAGTACTTC. Translating gives CASSLGGSYEQYF.